A selection of T cell receptor beta chains follows, all from one sample in a study of post-analysis software for immune sequencing data. Via MiXCR, TCRdb re-called the PCR reads, giving one row per CDR3 protein. The sample has hundreds of thousands of distinct CDR3 sequences, approximately 38% seen once. The sample taken for sequencing was blood. The receptor source for this set is a girl aged 2 to 10 with multiple sclerosis. Each CDR3 is given without its conserved first and last residue. Fields, in order: J gene, D gene, V gene, CDR3 length, CDR3 protein. The D gene is left open where the match is weak.

- | TRBD1 | TRBV19 | 13 | ASSTADRGRDEQY
TRBJ2-7 | - | TRBV9 | 13 | ASSVAAGRSYEQY
TRBJ2-2 | TRBD1 | TRBV10-2 | 15 | ASSGPTGTGFTGELF
- | TRBD2 | TRBV7-3 | 13 | ASSLSGGAFDEQY
TRBJ1-5 | TRBD1 | TRBV28 | 14 | ASRVSGTASNQPQH
TRBJ1-2 | TRBD1 | TRBV4-1 | 16 | ASSQDRDRPRANYGYT
TRBJ2-7 | TRBD2 | TRBV12-3/TRBV12-4 | 13 | ASSLLLAGDYEQY
TRBJ1-5 | TRBD1 | TRBV6-4 | 14 | ASSDARDRGNQPQH
TRBJ1-1 | TRBD1 | TRBV7-3 | 12 | ASSLGGQGAEAF
TRBJ1-2 | - | TRBV12-3/TRBV12-4 | 13 | ASSLFLGASYGYT
TRBJ2-6 | TRBD1 | TRBV12-3/TRBV12-4 | 16 | TSRPRTGGPSGANVLT
TRBJ1-2 | TRBD1 | TRBV2 | 12 | ASYHWDRTRGYT
TRBJ1-2 | - | TRBV20-1 | 11 | SARRDINYGYT
TRBJ2-1 | - | TRBV29-1 | 10 | SVESSDNEQF
TRBJ2-3 | TRBD2 | TRBV12-3/TRBV12-4 | 15 | ASSLRGSGRALDTQY
TRBJ2-1 | TRBD2 | TRBV28 | 13 | ASSLAAGGPTEQF
TRBJ1-2 | - | TRBV5-1 | 11 | ASSLDQHYGYT
TRBJ1-4 | - | TRBV13 | 12 | ASSFRRVQGKLF
TRBJ2-1 | - | TRBV6-5 | 16 | ANSYPGVGLGSYNEQF
TRBJ2-2 | - | TRBV12-3/TRBV12-4 | 13 | ATRKEVLSTGELF
TRBJ1-6 | - | TRBV6-5 | 14 | ASSPLVGSHNSPLH
TRBJ2-7 | TRBD2 | TRBV15 | 15 | ATSRLTSSSGGLEQY
TRBJ1-1 | - | TRBV28 | 9 | ASRSFTEAF
TRBJ2-5 | - | TRBV4-1 | 13 | ASSQVGASGTKRY
TRBJ2-1 | - | TRBV11-2 | 12 | ASSLGGPLNEQF
TRBJ2-5 | - | TRBV6-6 | 9 | AASVARTQY
TRBJ2-7 | TRBD1 | TRBV29-1 | 10 | SVGTGNREQY
TRBJ2-6 | - | TRBV4-3 | 13 | ASSQERVGANVLT
TRBJ2-7 | - | TRBV3-1 | 10 | ASSDLFAEQY
TRBJ2-3 | - | TRBV29-1 | 14 | STTGGRGPHTDTQY
TRBJ2-7 | - | TRBV28 | 14 | AGSLGQAGPTYEQY
TRBJ2-1 | - | TRBV4-3 | 15 | ASSQEIDSGSYNEQF
TRBJ2-4 | - | TRBV24-1 | 10 | ATRDLKNIQY
TRBJ2-7 | - | TRBV27 | 13 | ASSTIARVAYEQY
TRBJ2-3 | - | TRBV29-1 | 12 | SVGGRMVTDTQY
TRBJ2-6 | TRBD2 | TRBV7-9 | 14 | ASSFSGRTGANVLT
TRBJ2-3 | - | TRBV6-1 | 16 | ASSEADPSVSSTDTQY
TRBJ1-2 | - | TRBV9 | 14 | ASSAVILISAHGYT
TRBJ1-2 | - | TRBV20-1 | 11 | SGGGGRNYGYT
TRBJ1-4 | TRBD1 | TRBV28 | 14 | ASGPGQGPTNEKLF
TRBJ1-2 | - | TRBV24-1 | 9 | ATSESDSYT
TRBJ1-1 | - | TRBV7-8 | 13 | ASSFETTKNTEAF
TRBJ2-7 | TRBD1 | TRBV5-1 | 12 | ASSQGTGIGEQY
TRBJ2-3 | - | TRBV24-1 | 12 | ATSDPAQIDTQY
TRBJ1-2 | TRBD1 | TRBV20-1 | 11 | SATPTGDYGYT
TRBJ2-3 | - | TRBV7-2 | 10 | ASSHLGGTQY
TRBJ1-2 | TRBD1 | TRBV12-3/TRBV12-4 | 12 | ASSLNRGSYGYT
TRBJ2-3 | - | TRBV5-1 | 12 | VSSQTSRVDTQY
TRBJ2-7 | TRBD2 | TRBV29-1 | 12 | SVYSGRASHEQY
TRBJ2-1 | TRBD2 | TRBV7-8 | 11 | ASSSTSGNEQF
TRBJ2-7 | TRBD2 | TRBV29-1 | 10 | SGASGNYEQY
TRBJ2-7 | - | TRBV6-8 | 11 | ASSSRREREQY
TRBJ1-4 | TRBD1 | TRBV20-1 | 13 | SARDTGTGVEKLF
TRBJ2-5 | - | TRBV12-3/TRBV12-4 | 12 | ASSLMDGQETQY
TRBJ1-1 | TRBD1 | TRBV20-1 | 12 | SVILPGTGTEAF